These T cell receptor beta chains were read from a single sample in a study of PD-1 blockade in mismatch repair-deficient tumors. The repertoire was sequenced with immunoSEQ multiplex PCR; TCRdb's copy has only in-frame clones and lacks some. Of tens of thousands of clones in the sample, approximately 81% were seen once. The sequencing here drew on peripheral blood, taken 12 weeks after starting pembrolizumab. The source of these receptors is an adult with mismatch repair-deficient cancer. Each CDR3 is given with its conserved first and last residue. The order of the fields is CDR3 protein, CDR3 DNA, V gene, D gene, clone size, J gene. The D gene is left open where the match is weak. Some rows mark clone size as missing; the rest say once, few, many or name a class of expanded clone.

CDR3: CASTGDRANTIYF; DNA: TGCGCCAGCACCGGCGACAGGGCAAACACCATATATTTT; V: TRBV5-1; D: TRBD1; size: .; J: TRBJ1-3
CDR3: CASSLQDAREAFF; DNA: TGTGCCAGTAGCCTACAGGACGCCCGTGAAGCTTTCTTT; V: TRBV19; D: .; size: .; J: TRBJ1-1
CDR3: CASSTQGYGYTF; DNA: TGTGCCAGTAGTACACAGGGCTATGGCTACACCTTC; V: TRBV19; D: .; size: .; J: TRBJ1-2
CDR3: CASSLVARVNGYTF; DNA: TGTGCCAGCAGTTTAGTCGCGAGGGTCAATGGCTACACCTTC; V: TRBV28; D: .; size: .; J: TRBJ1-2
CDR3: CASSVSGTYNEQFF; DNA: TGTGCCAGCAGCGTCTCCGGGACTTACAATGAGCAGTTCTTC; V: TRBV9; D: .; size: .; J: TRBJ2-1
CDR3: CASSFHRRLGDTQYF; DNA: TGTGCCAGCAGTTTCCACCGCAGGCTGGGAGATACGCAGTATTTT; V: TRBV28; D: .; size: .; J: TRBJ2-3
CDR3: CASSRSGSPDNEQFF; DNA: TGCGCCAGCAGCCGCAGCGGGAGTCCGGACAATGAGCAGTTCTTC; V: TRBV5-1; D: TRBD2; size: .; J: TRBJ2-1
CDR3: CASSEEGLRYEQYF; DNA: TGTGCCAGCAGTGAGGAGGGACTCCGCTACGAGCAGTACTTC; V: TRBV7-2; D: .; size: once; J: TRBJ2-7
CDR3: CASKTGLAGDTQYF; DNA: TGTGCCAGCAAGACAGGACTAGCGGGAGATACGCAGTATTTT; V: TRBV6-5; D: TRBD2; size: .; J: TRBJ2-3
CDR3: CAWSPGLASGELFF; DNA: TGTGCCTGGAGTCCGGGACTAGCGAGCGGGGAGCTGTTTTTT; V: TRBV30; D: TRBD2; size: .; J: TRBJ2-2
CDR3: CASSLGTGGPRPQHF; DNA: TGTGCCAGCAGCTTAGGGACAGGAGGGCCCCGGCCCCAGCATTTT; V: TRBV5-6; D: TRBD1; size: .; J: TRBJ1-5